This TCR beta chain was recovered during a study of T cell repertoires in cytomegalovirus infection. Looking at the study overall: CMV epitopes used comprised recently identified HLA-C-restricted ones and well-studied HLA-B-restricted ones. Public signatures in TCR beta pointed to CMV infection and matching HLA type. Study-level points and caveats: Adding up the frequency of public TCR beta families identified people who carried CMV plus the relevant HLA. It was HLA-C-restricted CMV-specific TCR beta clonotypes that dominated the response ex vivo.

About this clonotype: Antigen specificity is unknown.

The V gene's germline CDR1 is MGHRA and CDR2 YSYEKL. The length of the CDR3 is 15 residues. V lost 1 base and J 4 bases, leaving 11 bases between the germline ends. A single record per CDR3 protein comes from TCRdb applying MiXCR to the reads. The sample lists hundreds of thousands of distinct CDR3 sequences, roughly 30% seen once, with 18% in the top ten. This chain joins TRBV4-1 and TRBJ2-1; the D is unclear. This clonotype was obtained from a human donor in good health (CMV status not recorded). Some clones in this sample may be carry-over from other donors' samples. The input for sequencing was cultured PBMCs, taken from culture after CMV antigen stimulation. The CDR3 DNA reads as TGCGCCAGCAGCCAAGCCTTAATCGGGTACAATGAGCAGTTCTTC. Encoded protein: CASSQALIGYNEQFF.